The rows below give T cell receptor beta chains drawn from one sample of a study of T cell responses to AZD1222 COVID-19 vaccine. The repertoire was sequenced with immunoSEQ multiplex PCR; TCRdb's copy has only in-frame clones and lacks some. Altogether roughly 120,000 clones are present, about 86% being singletons, with the ten largest covering about 16%. Sequencing used peripheral blood, obtained 28 days after the second AZD1222 dose. The receptors here all came from an adult who received the AZD1222 COVID-19 vaccine. Both conserved end residues are part of each CDR3. D genes are given only for firm matches. Rows may omit the clone size; those that give it use once, few, many or a size class.

V gene,D gene,J gene,clone size,CDR3 DNA,CDR3 protein
TRBV2,TRBD1,TRBJ2-5,.,TGTGCCAGCAGAGAGGGACAGCTACTAAGGACCCAGTACTTC,CASREGQLLRTQYF
TRBV6-6,.,TRBJ2-1,.,TGTGCCAGCAGCCTAGCAGGAAATGAGCAGTTCTTC,CASSLAGNEQFF
TRBV19,.,TRBJ1-3,.,TGTGCCAGCTCCGGGGTGGGGCAAGGAAACACCATATATTTT,CASSGVGQGNTIYF
TRBV24-1,.,TRBJ2-3,.,TGTGCCACCAGTGATTTATCGGGGGGCCGCTTTAGCACAGATACGCAGTATTTT,CATSDLSGGRFSTDTQYF
TRBV7-3,TRBD1,TRBJ2-7,few,TGTGCCAGCAGCTTATTTTCTAGGGGGACAGGGTCGCACGAGCAGTACTTC,CASSLFSRGTGSHEQYF
TRBV19,TRBD1,TRBJ2-5,.,TGTGCCAGTAGTATGAACAGGGGAGAGACCCAGTACTTC,CASSMNRGETQYF
TRBV19,.,TRBJ1-1,.,TGTGCCAGTAGTATACTCTCTCCCGGGCCCACTGAAGCTTTCTTT,CASSILSPGPTEAFF
TRBV11-2,.,TRBJ2-7,.,TGTGCCAGCAGCTCAATTCTTGAGGGGCGGCTCTACGAGCAGTACTTC,CASSSILEGRLYEQYF
TRBV18,TRBD2,TRBJ2-7,.,TGTGCCAGCTCACCGGTCCTAGCGGGTGGACGCTCCTACGAGCAGTACTTC,CASSPVLAGGRSYEQYF
TRBV9,.,TRBJ2-1,.,TGTGCCAGCAGCGTAGAAGGGACAGCGGGAGTAGGCGATGAGCAGTTCTTC,CASSVEGTAGVGDEQFF
TRBV5-8,.,TRBJ2-1,.,TGTGCCAGCAGCCCGGCGGGGGCAGCTTACAATGAGCAGTTCTTC,CASSPAGAAYNEQFF
TRBV15,.,TRBJ1-2,.,TGTGCCACCAGCAGAGTTTCTCCAGCCCGAACGGAGGGCTACACCTTC,CATSRVSPARTEGYTF
TRBV30,TRBD2,TRBJ2-2,many,TGTGCCTGGAGTGTACTAGCGGGAGACACCGGGGAGCTGTTTTTT,CAWSVLAGDTGELFF
TRBV12-3/TRBV12-4,.,TRBJ1-5,.,TGTGCCAGCAGTTTAGCGGGACAGCCCCAGCATTTT,CASSLAGQPQHF
TRBV5-1,.,TRBJ2-2,few,TGCGCCAGCAGTCTTTGGGGGAGTAACACCGGGGAGCTGTTTTTT,CASSLWGSNTGELFF
TRBV6-5,.,TRBJ1-6,.,TGTGCCAGCAGCCCGGATTCTCCCACCCTCCACTTT,CASSPDSPTLHF
TRBV2,TRBD1,TRBJ1-1,.,TGTGCCAGCAAATGGAGGGGGCTAGGCACTGAAGCTTTCTTT,CASKWRGLGTEAFF
TRBV6-4,TRBD1,TRBJ1-1,.,TGTGCCAGCAGCACCGGGACAGGGGGCTGGGACACTGAAGCTTTCTTT,CASSTGTGGWDTEAFF
TRBV24-1,TRBD1,TRBJ1-4,once,TGTGCCACCAGTGCCAACGCAGGGGGAGTTAATGAAAAACTGTTTTTT,CATSANAGGVNEKLFF
TRBV10-3,.,TRBJ1-1,.,TGTGCCATCAGTAACATGAACACTGAAGCTTTCTTT,CAISNMNTEAFF
TRBV7-9,.,TRBJ1-1,few,TGTGCCAGCAGCTTAGCTGCAGGAACGATGAACACTGAAGCTTTCTTT,CASSLAAGTMNTEAFF
TRBV16,.,TRBJ2-1,.,TGTGCCAGCAGCCAAACCGGGGTCAATGAGCAGTTCTTC,CASSQTGVNEQFF
TRBV7-3,TRBD2,TRBJ2-3,.,TGTGCCAGCAGCGCGGGACTAGCGGATACGCAGTATTTT,CASSAGLADTQYF
TRBV5-8,.,TRBJ2-7,.,TGTGCCAGCAGCCCGCTGAGGGTACAGGACTACTACGAGCAGTACTTC,CASSPLRVQDYYEQYF
TRBV25-1,.,TRBJ2-1,.,TGTGCCAGCAGTGAATTGGGGGCATACTACAATGAGCAGTTCTTC,CASSELGAYYNEQFF
TRBV7-8,.,TRBJ1-3,.,TGTGCCAGCAGCCGAGGACAGACAGTGGGCACCATATATTTT,CASSRGQTVGTIYF
TRBV5-6,.,TRBJ2-7,.,TGTGCCAGCAGCCTATCGGGGAGCTCCTACGAGCAGTACTTC,CASSLSGSSYEQYF